Listed here are 28 T cell receptor beta chains from one sample, sequenced in a study of low-dose radiotherapy and immunotherapy resistance in tumors. Noted time point: after trial treatment. Treatment indicated: LDRT plus nivolumab, ipilimumab, low-dose cyclophosphamide and aspirin (RACIN trial). Both TCRalpha and TCRbeta chains were reverse transcribed with V-gene-specific primers. TCRs were put through 20 to 25 PCR cycles of amplification with Phusion. A constant-region primer and the V-primer adapter served as the primer pair. TCRdb re-derived calls from the reads in MiXCR, one entry per CDR3 protein. The table shows under 90,000 distinct CDR3 sequences, with less than 20% occurring only once. The sample consisted of PBMCs, taken after low-dose radiotherapy plus immunotherapy. These receptors were collected from a male donor with prostate cancer.

The table lists this clonotype with many counts. The rearrangement links TRBV30 to TRBJ2-7; D may be TRBD1 (6 bases). The V end lost 4 bases, the J end lost 2 bases, and 15 bases lay between the germline ends. There are 14 residues in the CDR3. Germline CDR1 GTSNPN, CDR2 SVGIG (reference sequence). In DNA, the CDR3 is TGTGCCTGGAAAGTCCAGGGGATAACCTACGAGCAGTACTTC. It codes for CAWKVQGITYEQYF.

This clonotype occurred many times. V gene TRBV6-6 combines with J gene TRBJ2-3; no definite D call. V lost 6 bases to trimming and J lost 5 bases, with 6 bases between them. Germline CDR1 MNHNY, CDR2 SVGAGI (reference sequence). The CDR3 has 11 residues. In DNA, the CDR3 is TGTGCCAGCAGGATGGTAGATACGCAGTATTTT. It specifies CASRMVDTQYF.

Many counts were recorded for this clonotype. This chain links TRBV18 with TRBJ2-7; 15 nucleotides align to TRBD2. J gave up 0 bases and V 3 bases, and 9 bases lay outside the gene matches. This CDR3 spans 19 amino acids. Germline assignment: CDR1 KGHSH and CDR2 LQKENI. CDR3 DNA: TGTGCCAGCTCACCCCGATTAGGGGGACTAGCGGGAGGCTCCTACGAGCAGTACTTC. Its translation: CASSPRLGGLAGGSYEQYF.

This clonotype was seen ten or more times. The genes are TRBV6-2 or TRBV6-3 and TRBJ2-2; 9 bases are a match to TRBD2. Germline V CDR1 and CDR2: MNHEY, SVGEGT. Unmatched junction bases numbered 7, after V lost 2 bases and J lost 9 bases. The CDR3 runs 15 residues. CDR3 in amino acids: CASSYPGLARRELFF. For the CDR3, the DNA is TGTGCCAGCAGTTACCCCGGACTAGCGCGGAGGGAGCTGTTTTTT.

The chain joins TRBV28 to TRBJ2-7, with TRBD1 identical over 8 bases. J was trimmed by 3 bases and V by 6 bases; bases with no gene match: 16. From germline, CDR1 is MDHEN and CDR2 SYDVKM. CDR3 size: 17 residues. The CDR3 DNA sequence: TGTGCCAGCAGCCCGAGCGTTGGGGCAGGGGGCATCTACGAGCAGTACTTC. Residues: CASSPSVGAGGIYEQYF.

In its sample, this clonotype was seen many times. The chain is built from TRBV6-5 and TRBJ1-5; the D is unclear. The CDR3 has 13 residues. Germline V lookup: CDR1 MNHEY, CDR2 SVGAGI. Trimming stripped 2 bases from V and 4 bases from J, with 6 bases between. As DNA, the CDR3 is TGTGCCAGCAGTTACGATGGAAATCAGCCCCAGCATTTT. It yields the protein CASSYDGNQPQHF.

There are many counts of this clonotype. This chain uses TRBV6-2 or TRBV6-3 with TRBJ2-3; D is uncertain. Germline assignment: CDR1 MNHEY and CDR2 SVGEGT. The CDR3 contains 13 residues. The V end lost 5 bases, the J end lost 3 bases, and 9 bases lay between the germline ends. CDR3 coding DNA: TGTGCCAGCAGTGGACGGCGGACAGATACGCAGTATTTT. Translating it yields CASSGRRTDTQYF.

In this sample, this clonotype turned up many times. The rearrangement joins TRBV20-1 to TRBJ2-7, with TRBD2 matching over 8 bases. This CDR3 contains 15 residues. Unmatched junction bases numbered 19, after V lost 6 bases and J lost 9 bases. Germline CDR1 and CDR2: DFQATT and SNEGSKA (reference sequence). CDR3 loop: CSAIVSGRQFPWQYF. CDR3 coding DNA: TGCAGTGCCATCGTAAGCGGGAGACAGTTTCCGTGGCAGTACTTC.

In this sample, this clonotype turned up many times. The chain has TRBV7-9 and TRBJ2-1; D is uncertain. This CDR3 has 10 amino acids. Trimming removed 3 bases at V and 10 bases at J, with 4 bases between. Germline values: CDR1 SEHNR, CDR2 FQNEAQ (reference sequence). CDR3 coding DNA: TGTGCCAGCAGCTTCGCGGAGCAGTTCTTC. It encodes CASSFAEQFF.

This clonotype was detected ten times or more. The V and J genes are TRBV7-3 and TRBJ2-2, with D possibly TRBD2 on 5 matching bases. From germline, CDR1 is SGHTA and CDR2 FQGTGA. With 0 bases removed from V and 6 bases from J, the gap between germline ends came to 17 bases. The CDR3 is made up of 17 amino acids. This CDR3 reads CASSLTGEGPDSGELFF. The CDR3 nucleotides read TGTGCCAGCAGCTTAACCGGAGAGGGCCCCGATTCCGGGGAGCTGTTTTTT.

This clonotype appeared many times. The J gene is TRBJ2-3, the V gene TRBV20-1, with D tentatively TRBD1 or TRBD2 (5 bases each). The CDR3 runs to 11 residues. V was pared by 6 bases and J by 8 bases, with 12 bases between. The V gene's germline CDR1 is DFQATT and CDR2 SNEGSKA (reference sequence). This CDR3 reads CSAPGGGTQYF. The CDR3 nucleotides are TGCAGTGCCCCCGGTGGGGGTACGCAGTATTTT.

This clonotype was recorded at least ten times. This chain links TRBV29-1 with TRBJ1-1; the D is unclear. V lost 6 bases, J lost 3 bases, and 8 bases lay in between. The CDR3 consists of 11 residues. Germline V gene data show CDR1 as SQVTM and CDR2 as ANQGSEA. DNA of the CDR3: TGCAGCGTCACCGGGTACACTGAAGCTTTCTTT. It yields the protein CSVTGYTEAFF.

This clonotype was found many times. V is TRBV7-3 and J is TRBJ2-3, with TRBD2 identical over 8 bases. V lost 4 bases to trimming and J lost 8 bases; unmatched junction nucleotides: 11. This CDR3 contains 15 residues. Per the germline V gene, CDR1 is SGHTA and CDR2 is FQGTGA. CDR3 sequence: CASSSPGGGMGTQYF. CDR3 sequence (DNA): TGTGCCAGCAGCTCCCCCGGCGGGGGGATGGGTACGCAGTATTTT.

In its sample, this clonotype was seen a few times. The CDR3 end shows no conserved phenylalanine or tryptophan, and so a read error is likely. The limits of the CDR3 on the DNA are not certain, so only TCRdb's listed CDR3 is given. The chain links TRBV5-5 to TRBJ2-1; the D call in the table, TRBD1, was not verified against the DNA. Germline CDR1 and CDR2: SGHKS and YYEKEE (reference sequence). The CDR3 totals 9 residues, both ends included. The CDR3 reads CASSRAPTP.

Many counts were recorded for this clonotype. The J gene is TRBJ2-3, the V gene TRBV20-1; D uncertain. This CDR3 spans 13 amino acids. Germline CDR1 reads DFQATT; CDR2 reads SNEGSKA (reference sequence). The CDR3 DNA reads TGCAGCTCCGGACGGCCGTCGACAGATACGCAGTATTTT. Protein: CSSGRPSTDTQYF.

Many counts were recorded for this clonotype. V is TRBV20-1 and J is TRBJ2-7; 8 positions agree with TRBD2. The CDR3 consists of 14 residues. Germline V gene sequence: CDR1 DFQATT, CDR2 SNEGSKA (reference sequence). J lost 8 bases, V lost 4 bases, and 13 bases had no gene match. The CDR3 coding sequence is TGCAGTGCTACCGGGACTAGTCAAGCTGCTAAGCAGTACTTC. Translation: CSATGTSQAAKQYF.

Notes on this clonotype: A single base is all that separates this from a far larger clone, so a read error is likely. V and J are TRBV28 and TRBJ2-1, with D possibly TRBD1 on 6 matching bases. The CDR3 spans 14 residues. V lost 5 bases and J lost 10, with 18 bases in between. Germline CDR1 reads MDHEN; CDR2 reads SYDVKM. Here the CDR3 reads CASSRTGSSYEQFF. The CDR3 coding sequence is TGTGCCAGCAGTCGCACAGGGAGTTCCTACGAGCAGTTCTTC.

This clonotype was counted many times. The chain employs TRBV27 and TRBJ1-1; no clear D. Germline V CDR1 and CDR2: MNHEY, SMNVEV (reference sequence). The CDR3 covers 11 residues. Trimming took 7 bases from V and 13 from J, leaving 16 bases between them. Here the CDR3 reads CASTLGIGGFF. The CDR3 bases are TGTGCCAGCACCCTCGGCATAGGCGGTTTCTTT.

There are many counts of this clonotype. The chain couples TRBV3-1 to TRBJ2-3; maybe TRBD2 (5 bases). V was trimmed by 5 bases and J by 4 bases, leaving 10 bases between them. Germline V gene data show CDR1 as LGHDT and CDR2 as YNNKEL (reference sequence). This CDR3 spans 13 amino acids. The CDR3 DNA is TGTGCCAGCAGCTCCGTGGGAGCAGATACGCAGTATTTT. Translation: CASSSVGADTQYF.

Ten or more counts support this clonotype. V gene TRBV4-3 combines with J gene TRBJ2-2; 7 nucleotides line up with TRBD2. The germline gives CDR1 LGHNA, CDR2 YSLEER. Losses at the gene ends were 1 base for V and 0 bases for J; bases not matched to a gene: 8. The CDR3 covers 18 residues. CDR3 coding DNA: TGCGCCAGCAGCCAAGTTTTCCTAGCGGAGGCGAACACCGGGGAGCTGTTTTTT. The encoded protein is CASSQVFLAEANTGELFF.

This clonotype was detected ten times or more. This rearrangement joins TRBV28 to TRBJ2-7; D is perhaps TRBD2 (5 bases). CDR1 and CDR2 from the germline V gene are MDHEN and SYDVKM. This CDR3 is built from 17 residues. The V end was cut by 5 bases, the J end by 0 bases, with 20 bases between. CDR3 in DNA: TGTGCCAGCAGTCCCGGATCGACTATAAGAGGCTCCTACGAGCAGTACTTC. Protein: CASSPGSTIRGSYEQYF.

In its sample, this clonotype was seen a few times. This rearrangement joins TRBV18 to TRBJ2-1; 9 bases match TRBD1. The CDR3 spans 14 residues. The V gene end was trimmed by 8 bases and the J gene end by 7 bases; junction bases not matched to a gene: 9. Per the germline V gene, CDR1 is KGHSH and CDR2 is LQKENI. CDR3 DNA sequence: TGTGCCAGCCTCCGGGACAGGGAAGGGAATGAGCAGTTCTTC. Its translation is CASLRDREGNEQFF.

This clonotype appeared many times. The chain uses TRBV7-2 and TRBJ2-2; 9 bases match TRBD2. This CDR3 is built from 16 residues. Looked up from germline, CDR1 is SGHTA and CDR2 is FQGNSA. Trimming at V came to 6 bases and at J to 5 bases, leaving 10 bases not matched to a gene. The CDR3 coding sequence is TGTGCCAGCAGTAACGTGGCGGGAGGGCCGACCGGGGAGCTGTTTTTT. It yields the protein CASSNVAGGPTGELFF.

The gene calls are TRBV6-2 or TRBV6-3 and TRBJ1-2; TRBD1 agrees at 7 bases. The CDR3 length is 12 residues. V lost 6 bases and J lost 3; bases outside the gene matches: 1. Germline assignment: CDR1 MNHEY and CDR2 SVGEGT. The CDR3, as DNA: TGTGCCAGCAGAGGGACAGACTATGGCTACACCTTC. Its protein is CASRGTDYGYTF.

There are many counts of this clonotype. This chain uses TRBV5-1 with TRBJ2-1, with 7 bases lining up with TRBD2. Germline V gene data show CDR1 as SGHRS and CDR2 as YFSETQ. The V and J ends lost 4 bases and 8 bases, in that order; junction bases with no gene match: 12. This CDR3 comprises 15 residues. CDR3 nucleotide sequence: TGCGCCAGCAGCCAAACCGGGACTACCCCAGATGAGCAGTTCTTC. The encoded protein is CASSQTGTTPDEQFF. Full variable domain (outside the CDR3, taken from reference TRBV5-1 and TRBJ2-1): KAGVTQTPRYLIKTRGQQVTLSCSPISGHRSVSWYQQTPGQGLQFLFEYFSETQRNKGNFPGRFSGRQFSNSRSEMNVSTLELGDSALYLCASSQTGTTPDEQFFGPGTRLTVL.

Points on this clonotype: It differs at one base from a far larger clone, so likely a read error. The chain recombines TRBV13 with TRBJ2-1; 8 bases are shared with TRBD1. This CDR3 contains 13 residues. The germline gives CDR1 PRHDT, CDR2 FYEKMQ (reference sequence). Trimming at V came to 5 bases and at J to 10 bases, leaving 7 bases not matched to a gene. The CDR3 DNA reads TGTGCCAGCAGCCCAGGGGGCCTGGACGAGCAGTTCTTC. Translating it yields CASSPGGLDEQFF.

This clonotype was found many times. The chain has TRBV20-1 and TRBJ2-3; D not resolved. The germline V and J ends were trimmed by 4 bases and 1 base, with 15 bases remaining between them. The CDR3 totals 15 residues. Germline-derived CDR1 and CDR2 are DFQATT and SNEGSKA (reference sequence). As DNA, the CDR3 is TGCAGTGCTACACCGGGTTGGGCTCGCACAGATACGCAGTATTTT. It encodes CSATPGWARTDTQYF.

This clonotype came up many times. V and J are TRBV28 and TRBJ2-7; 8 bases map to TRBD1. The CDR3 consists of 14 residues. Trimming removed 3 bases from V and 6 bases from J; junction bases left unmatched: 7. Germline lookup yields CDR1 MDHEN and CDR2 SYDVKM. The CDR3 bases are TGTGCCAGCAGTTTTCAGGGGGCGGTTCGCGAGCAGTACTTC. It is translated as CASSFQGAVREQYF.